This paragraph covers one T cell receptor (beta chain) sequence. Authors' methods: Amplifying reference gene primers gave estimates of nucleated cell counts. Here immunoSEQ multiplex PCR was the method, and the copy in TCRdb shows in-frame clones only, minus some. The DNA was the basis for D and trimming; V, J and clone size are from that table. Seen here are over 300,000 clones, roughly 86% observed once, and the top ten hold around 1.5%. The data were obtained in a study of blood T cell repertoires in COVID-19. Study information: Both acute and convalescent COVID-19 samples were obtained from the United States, Italy and Spain. PBMCs, B-cell-depleted T cells, or T cells provided the cDNA or gDNA that made up the material.

The CDR3 totals 12 residues. CDR1 and CDR2 (germline): SGDLS, YYNGEE. Trimming removed 3 bases from V and 7 bases from J, with 7 bases in between. Sequencing input: peripheral blood. This clonotype was sampled from a woman in her fifties or sixties with acute or convalescent COVID-19. The chain couples TRBV9 to TRBJ1-4; D gene unclear. As DNA, the CDR3 is TGTGCCAGCAGCGGGGGAGGTGAAAAACTGTTTTTT. This translates into CASSGGGEKLFF. Drawing the rest from reference TRBV9 and TRBJ1-4, the complete variable domain is DSGVTQTPKHLITATGQRVTLRCSPRSGDLSVYWYQQSLDQGLQFLIQYYNGEERAKGNILERFSAQQFPDLHSELNLSSLELGDSALYFCASSGGGEKLFFGSGTQLSVL.